This T cell receptor beta chain came from a study of blood T cell repertoires in COVID-19. Background on the study: From the United States, Italy and Spain came samples of acute and convalescent COVID-19.

Per the authors' pipeline: Reference gene primer amplification in the assay estimated nucleated cell counts. The data were produced by immunoSEQ multiplex PCR, yet TCRdb's version contains in-frame clones alone and is incomplete. The V and J calls and the clone size are those of that table, but D and trimming were determined from the DNA. The sample holds around 150,000 clones, around 81% seen once. This clone was seen a handful of times. The sequenced material came from PBMCs or T cells enriched from blood (not recorded which). This TCR was recovered from a woman in her forties who had recovered from COVID-19.

CDR3 nucleotides: TGTGCCAGCAGTGGACCCCCGGGGGATGAAAGCGATGAGCAGTTCTTC. Translating it yields CASSGPPGDESDEQFF. This rearrangement joins TRBV13 to TRBJ2-1; maybe TRBD2 (6 bases). Trimming left V 6 bases short and J 8 bases short, with 23 bases between. From germline, CDR1 is PRHDT and CDR2 FYEKMQ (reference sequence). The CDR3 runs 16 residues.